These T cell receptor beta chains were read from a single sample in a study of human T cells and chemical hapten exposure. TCRdb re-called the reads with MiXCR, one entry per CDR3 protein. Of about 120,000 distinct CDR3 sequences in the sample, around 9% are singletons; the top ten hold 1.4%. The sample comprised whole blood. These receptors all come from a human donor in good health. Some clones in this sample may be carry-over from other donors' samples. Each CDR3 is given with its conserved first and last residue. The D gene is left open where the match is weak. Clone size, where shown, is once, few, many, or a class for clones that have expanded.

d_call,cdr3_length,clone_size,v_call,j_call,cdr3_nt,cdr3_aa
TRBD1,18,NA,TRBV30,TRBJ2-1,TGTGCCTGGAGTGAACTCCCCCTATCTAGGGGGCCCCGTGGTGGGCAGTTCTTC,CAWSELPLSRGPRGGQFF
TRBD2,16,many,TRBV18,TRBJ2-5,TGTGCCAGCTCACCCCTAGCGGAAGGGTACCAAGAGACCCAGTACTTC,CASSPLAEGYQETQYF
TRBD2,15,many,TRBV4-3,TRBJ2-3,TGCGCCAGCAGCCAAGAATCCGGGGAGGGAGATACGCAGTATTTT,CASSQESGEGDTQYF
NA,11,many,TRBV5-1,TRBJ1-1,TGCGCCAGCGCAGGGTCTGGTGGGGCTTTCTTT,CASAGSGGAFF
TRBD2,16,few,TRBV5-4,TRBJ2-7,TGTGCCAGCAGCTTAGGGACTAGCCTCCAGAACTACGAGCAGTACTTC,CASSLGTSLQNYEQYF
NA,14,NA,TRBV7-9,TRBJ1-4,TGTGCCAGCAGCCGATTGGAGACTAATGAAAAACTGTTTTTT,CASSRLETNEKLFF
NA,15,few,TRBV20-1,TRBJ1-6,TGCAGTGCTAGAAATCCGGGGACATCCAATTCACCCCTCCACTTT,CSARNPGTSNSPLHF
TRBD2,16,few,TRBV5-6,TRBJ2-1,TGTGCCAGCAGCTTGAACAGCGGGAGGGCCTACAATGAGCAGTTCTTC,CASSLNSGRAYNEQFF
NA,14,few,TRBV6-2/TRBV6-3,TRBJ1-1,TGTGCCAGCACCAACGGACCTTCGATGGCTGAAGCTTTCTTT,CASTNGPSMAEAFF
NA,16,few,TRBV4-1,TRBJ2-1,TGCGCCAGCAGCCAAGCCCGAGGAGCCTCCTACAATGAGCAGTTCTTC,CASSQARGASYNEQFF
TRBD2,14,few,TRBV20-1,TRBJ2-1,TGCAGTGCCCTAGCGGGAGGGCCCAAGAATGAGCAGTTCTTC,CSALAGGPKNEQFF
TRBD2,14,many,TRBV4-1,TRBJ2-1,TGCGCCAGCAGCCAAGTAGCGGGGGACAATGAGCAGTTCTTC,CASSQVAGDNEQFF
TRBD1,13,NA,TRBV11-2,TRBJ2-3,TGTGCCAGCAGCTTAGACGCGACAGGGGCGCAGTATTTT,CASSLDATGAQYF
NA,18,many,TRBV6-1,TRBJ2-1,TGTGCCAGCAGGCGAGCGGGTCATTTTAACAGCTCCTACAATGAGCAGTTCTTC,CASRRAGHFNSSYNEQFF
TRBD2,13,few,TRBV20-1,TRBJ2-4,TGCAGTGCGAGCGGGAGAGTGCAAAACATTCAGTACTTC,CSASGRVQNIQYF
NA,14,few,TRBV5-1,TRBJ2-3,TGCGCCAGCAGCTTGGATGGGGACACAGATACGCAGTATTTT,CASSLDGDTDTQYF
NA,14,NA,TRBV15,TRBJ2-1,TGTGCCACCAGCAGAGATGGGACCACCAATGAGCAGTTCTTC,CATSRDGTTNEQFF